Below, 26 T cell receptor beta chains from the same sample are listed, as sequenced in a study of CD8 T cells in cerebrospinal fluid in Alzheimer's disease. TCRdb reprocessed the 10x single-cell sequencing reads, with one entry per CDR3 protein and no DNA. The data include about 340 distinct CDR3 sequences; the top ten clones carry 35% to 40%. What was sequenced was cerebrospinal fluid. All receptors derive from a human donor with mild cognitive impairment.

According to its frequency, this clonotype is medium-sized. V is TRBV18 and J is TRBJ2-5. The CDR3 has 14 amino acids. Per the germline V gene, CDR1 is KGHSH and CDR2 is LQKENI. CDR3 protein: CASSPRGYQETQYF. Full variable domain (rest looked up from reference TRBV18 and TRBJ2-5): NAGVMQNPRHLVRRRGQEARLRCSPMKGHSHVYWYRQLPEEGLKFMVYLQKENIIDESGMPKERFSAEFPKEGPSILRIQQVVRGDSAAYFCASSPRGYQETQYFGPGTRLLVL.

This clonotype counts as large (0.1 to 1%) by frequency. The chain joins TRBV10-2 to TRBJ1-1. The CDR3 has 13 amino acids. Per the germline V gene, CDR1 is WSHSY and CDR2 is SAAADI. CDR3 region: CASSESGVSEAFF.

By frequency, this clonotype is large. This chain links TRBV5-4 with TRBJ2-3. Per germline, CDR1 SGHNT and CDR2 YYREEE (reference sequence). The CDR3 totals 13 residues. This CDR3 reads CASSFMITDTQYF.

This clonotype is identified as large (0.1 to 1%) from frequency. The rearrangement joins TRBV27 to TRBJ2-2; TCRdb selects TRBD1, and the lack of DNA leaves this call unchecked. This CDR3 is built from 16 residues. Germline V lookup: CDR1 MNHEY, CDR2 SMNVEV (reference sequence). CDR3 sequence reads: CASNPAVGSFTGELFF.

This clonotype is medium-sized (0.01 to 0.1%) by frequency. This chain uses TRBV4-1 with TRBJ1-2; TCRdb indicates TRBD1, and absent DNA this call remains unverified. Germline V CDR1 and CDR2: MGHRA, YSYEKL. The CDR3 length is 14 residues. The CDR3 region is CASSQPDRNYGYTF.

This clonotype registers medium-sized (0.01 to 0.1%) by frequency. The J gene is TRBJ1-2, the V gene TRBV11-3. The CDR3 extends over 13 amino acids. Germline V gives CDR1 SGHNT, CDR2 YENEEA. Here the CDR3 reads CASSVAGPGGYTF. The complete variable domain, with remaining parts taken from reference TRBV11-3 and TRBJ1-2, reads EAGVVQSPRYKIIEKKQPVAFWCNPISGHNTLYWYLQNLGQGPELLIRYENEEAVDDSQLPKDRFSAERLKGVDSTLKIQPAELGDSAVYLCASSVAGPGGYTFGSGTRLTVV.

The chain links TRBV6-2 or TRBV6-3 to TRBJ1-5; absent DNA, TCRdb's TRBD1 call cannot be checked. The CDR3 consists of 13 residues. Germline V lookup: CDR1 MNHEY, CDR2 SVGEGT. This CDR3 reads CASSRQGNQPQHF.

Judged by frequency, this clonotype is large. CDR3 residues: CASSLTGGAYYGYTF. The chain employs TRBV7-2 and TRBJ1-2; TCRdb's assignment of TRBD1 cannot be checked, as there is no DNA. Germline V gene data show CDR1 as SGHTA and CDR2 as FQGNSA. The CDR3 runs to 15 residues. Combining the CDR3 with reference TRBV7-2 and TRBJ1-2 gives the whole variable domain GAGVSQSPSNKVTEKGKDVELRCDPISGHTALYWYRQSLGQGLEFLIYFQGNSAPDKSGLPSDRFSAERTGGSVSTLTIQRTQQEDSAVYLCASSLTGGAYYGYTFGSGTRLTVV.

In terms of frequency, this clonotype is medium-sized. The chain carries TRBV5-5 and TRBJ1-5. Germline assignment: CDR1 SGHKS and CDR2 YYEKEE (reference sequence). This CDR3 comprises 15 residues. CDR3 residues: CASSLGSTGNQPQHF.

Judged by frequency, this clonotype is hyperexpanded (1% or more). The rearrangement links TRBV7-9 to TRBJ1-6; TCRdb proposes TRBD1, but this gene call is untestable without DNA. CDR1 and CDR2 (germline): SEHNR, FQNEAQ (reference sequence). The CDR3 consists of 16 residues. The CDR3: CASSWGTGSRGSPLHF.

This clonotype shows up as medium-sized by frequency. This CDR3 reads CASRGLDTEAFF. This chain joins TRBV2 and TRBJ1-1; TCRdb's D call, TRBD1, is unchecked because there is no DNA. The CDR3 has 12 residues. The V gene's germline CDR1 is SNHLY and CDR2 FYNNEI. Full variable domain (outside the CDR3, taken from reference TRBV2 and TRBJ1-1): EPEVTQTPSHQVTQMGQEVILRCVPISNHLYFYWYRQILGQKVEFLVSFYNNEISEKSEIFDDQFSVERPDGSNFTLKIRSTKLEDSAMYFCASRGLDTEAFFGQGTRLTVV.

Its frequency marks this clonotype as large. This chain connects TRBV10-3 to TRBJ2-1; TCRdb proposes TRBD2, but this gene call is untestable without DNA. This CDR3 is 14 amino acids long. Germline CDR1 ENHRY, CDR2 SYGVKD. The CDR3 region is CAIGAEALFDEQFF.

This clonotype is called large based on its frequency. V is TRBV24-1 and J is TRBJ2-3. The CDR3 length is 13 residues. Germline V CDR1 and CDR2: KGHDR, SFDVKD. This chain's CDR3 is CATSAPGTDTQYF.

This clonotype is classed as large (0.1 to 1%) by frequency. This CDR3 reads CASSWDRGNTGELFF. The gene calls are TRBV5-1 and TRBJ2-2. The germline gives CDR1 SGHRS, CDR2 YFSETQ. CDR3 length: 15 amino acids.

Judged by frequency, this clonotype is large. CDR3 region: CASSTGTFSYNEQFF. The chain is built from TRBV28 and TRBJ2-1; lacking DNA, the TRBD1 call made by TCRdb goes unchecked. CDR3 size: 15 residues. Germline V gene data show CDR1 as MDHEN and CDR2 as SYDVKM. Looking up the rest from reference TRBV28 and TRBJ2-1 gives the full variable domain: DVKVTQSSRYLVKRTGEKVFLECVQDMDHENMFWYRQDPGLGLRLIYFSYDVKMKEKGDIPEGYSVSREKKERFSLILESASTNQTSMYLCASSTGTFSYNEQFFGPGTRLTVL.

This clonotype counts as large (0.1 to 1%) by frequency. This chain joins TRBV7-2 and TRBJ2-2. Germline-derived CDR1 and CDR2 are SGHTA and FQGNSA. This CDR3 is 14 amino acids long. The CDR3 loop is CASSNFRGTGELFF.

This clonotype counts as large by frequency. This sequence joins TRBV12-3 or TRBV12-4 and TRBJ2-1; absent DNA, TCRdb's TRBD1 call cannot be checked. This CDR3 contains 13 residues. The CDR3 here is CASSPRDYNEQFF.

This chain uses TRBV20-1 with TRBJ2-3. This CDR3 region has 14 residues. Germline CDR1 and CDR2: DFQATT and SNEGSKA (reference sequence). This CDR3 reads CSARSTDNTDTQYF.

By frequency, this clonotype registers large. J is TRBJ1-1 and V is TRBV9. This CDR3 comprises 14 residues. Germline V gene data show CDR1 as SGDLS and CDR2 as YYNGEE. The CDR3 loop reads CASSPRIVNTEAFF.

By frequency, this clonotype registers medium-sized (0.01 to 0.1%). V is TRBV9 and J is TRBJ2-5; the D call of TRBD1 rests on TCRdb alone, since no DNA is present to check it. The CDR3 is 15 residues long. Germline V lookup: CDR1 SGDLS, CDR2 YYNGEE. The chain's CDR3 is CASSASGSPQETQYF.

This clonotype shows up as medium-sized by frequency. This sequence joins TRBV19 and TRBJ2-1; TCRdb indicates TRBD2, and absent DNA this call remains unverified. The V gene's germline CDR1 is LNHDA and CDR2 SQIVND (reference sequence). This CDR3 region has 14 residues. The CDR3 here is CASSFGTSRNEQFF.

This chain's CDR3 is CASSFSLTREQYF. The J gene is TRBJ2-7, the V gene TRBV6-2 or TRBV6-3; TCRdb names TRBD1, which stays unverified in the absence of DNA. The CDR3 length is 13 residues. Germline loops: CDR1 MNHEY, CDR2 SVGEGT.

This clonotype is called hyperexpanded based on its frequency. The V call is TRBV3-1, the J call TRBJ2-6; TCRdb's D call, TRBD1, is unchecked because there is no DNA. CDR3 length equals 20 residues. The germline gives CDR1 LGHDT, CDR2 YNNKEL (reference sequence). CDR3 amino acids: CASRPHRDRGFSTEANVLTF.

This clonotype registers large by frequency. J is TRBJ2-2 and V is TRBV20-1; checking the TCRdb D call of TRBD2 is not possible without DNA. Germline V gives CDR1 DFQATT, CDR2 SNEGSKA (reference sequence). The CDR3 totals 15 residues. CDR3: CSAHPAGGRTGELFF.

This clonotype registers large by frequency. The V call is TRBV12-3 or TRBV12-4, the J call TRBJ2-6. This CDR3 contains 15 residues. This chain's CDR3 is CASSLDQSGANVLTF.

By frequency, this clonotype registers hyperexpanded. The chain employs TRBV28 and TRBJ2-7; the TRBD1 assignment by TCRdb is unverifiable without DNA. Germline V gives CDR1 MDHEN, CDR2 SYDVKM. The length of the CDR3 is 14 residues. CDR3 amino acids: CASTPDRFLYEQYF.